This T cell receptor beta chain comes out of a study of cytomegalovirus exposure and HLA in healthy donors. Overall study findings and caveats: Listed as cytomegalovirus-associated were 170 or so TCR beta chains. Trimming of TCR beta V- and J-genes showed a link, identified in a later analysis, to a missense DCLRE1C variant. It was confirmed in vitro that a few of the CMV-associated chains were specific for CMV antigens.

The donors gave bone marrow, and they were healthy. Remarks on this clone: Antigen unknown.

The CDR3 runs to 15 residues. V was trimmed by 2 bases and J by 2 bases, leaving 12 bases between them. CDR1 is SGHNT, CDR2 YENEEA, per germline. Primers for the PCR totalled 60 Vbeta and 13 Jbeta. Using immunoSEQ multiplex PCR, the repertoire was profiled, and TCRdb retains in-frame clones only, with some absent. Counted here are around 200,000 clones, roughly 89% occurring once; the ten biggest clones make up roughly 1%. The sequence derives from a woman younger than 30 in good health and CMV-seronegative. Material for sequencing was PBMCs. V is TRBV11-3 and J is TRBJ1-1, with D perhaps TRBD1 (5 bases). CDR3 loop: CASSLPEQDNTEAFF. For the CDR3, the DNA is TGTGCCAGCAGCTTACCGGAACAGGATAACACTGAAGCTTTCTTT.